What follows are 11 T cell receptor beta chains derived from one specimen sequenced in a study of T cells in Graves' hyperthyroidism and ophthalmopathy. Amplified TCR beta CDR3 regions came from RNA transcripts. A set of HTBI primers served as the primers for a first-round RT-PCR of the TCR CDR3. From the multiplex PCR reads, TCRdb called clonotypes with MiXCR, one entry per CDR3 protein. This table has 500,000 to 750,000 distinct CDR3 sequences, 12% to 15% appearing once. The sequenced sample consisted of blood. The receptors were sampled from a woman between 18 and 30 years old with Graves' ophthalmopathy.

Many counts were recorded for this clonotype. The gene calls are TRBV6-5 and TRBJ2-7, with D possibly matching TRBD1 (6 bases). CDR1 MNHEY and CDR2 SVGAGI come from the germline V gene. With 1 base removed from V and 0 bases from J, the gap between germline ends came to 13 bases. The CDR3 runs to 16 residues. The CDR3 coding sequence is TGTGCCAGCAGTTACTTCCTTGAGGACAGCTCCTACGAGCAGTACTTC. Translating it yields CASSYFLEDSSYEQYF.

The V call is TRBV11-3, the J call TRBJ1-6, with a tentative D call TRBD1 (5 bases). CDR3 length equals 16 residues. CDR1 SGHNT and CDR2 YENEEA come from the germline V gene. V lost 5 bases to trimming and J lost 7 bases, with 18 bases between them. The CDR3 region is CASSAWGLGANSPLHF. CDR3 sequence (DNA): TGTGCCAGCAGCGCATGGGGTTTAGGGGCGAATTCACCCCTCCACTTT.

This clonotype came up a few times. The V and J genes are TRBV27 and TRBJ2-7, with TRBD2 as a possible D gene (6 bases). The V end was cut by 4 bases, the J end by 7 bases, with 11 bases between. This CDR3 has 12 residues. Germline loops: CDR1 MNHEY, CDR2 SMNVEV (reference sequence). For the CDR3, the DNA is TGTGCCAGCAGTTACGTCGCGGGAGAGCAGTACTTC. It codes for CASSYVAGEQYF.

This chain uses TRBV20-1 with TRBJ2-2; D may be TRBD1 (5 bases). The V and J ends lost 5 bases and 5 bases respectively, with 15 bases between them. The length of the CDR3 is 14 residues. CDR1 is DFQATT and CDR2 is SNEGSKA in the germline V gene (reference sequence). Written as DNA, the CDR3 is TGCAGTGCTGCCGGCAGGGCTGCAACCGGGGAGCTGTTTTTT. Protein product: CSAAGRAATGELFF.

In its sample, this clonotype was seen a few times. The rearrangement links TRBV4-1 to TRBJ1-1, with TRBD1 as a possible D gene (6 bases). Between the trimmed V and J ends, which lost 3 bases and 11 bases, there was a span of 13 bases. In germline, CDR1 is MGHRA, CDR2 YSYEKL. The CDR3 has 12 amino acids. CDR3 amino acids: CASSQGAKRAFF. The CDR3 DNA reads as TGCGCCAGCAGCCAGGGGGCCAAGCGGGCTTTCTTT.

In its sample, this clonotype was seen many times. The chain has TRBV6-5 and TRBJ1-1; 7 bases align to TRBD1. This CDR3 contains 15 residues. The germline V gene encodes CDR1 MNHEY and CDR2 SVGAGI. The V and J ends lost 4 bases and 0 bases, in that order; junction bases with no gene match: 5. CDR3 region: CASSFSDRLNTEAFF. CDR3 sequence (DNA): TGTGCCAGCAGTTTCTCGGACAGGCTGAACACTGAAGCTTTCTTT.

Many counts were recorded for this clonotype. The chain links TRBV5-1 to TRBJ2-1; D is uncertain. The CDR3 spans 14 residues. V dropped 0 bases and J dropped 4 bases, with 8 bases sitting between them. Germline V gene sequence: CDR1 SGHRS, CDR2 YFSETQ. The CDR3 reads CASSLALGYNEQFF. The CDR3 coding sequence is TGCGCCAGCAGCTTGGCCCTTGGTTACAATGAGCAGTTCTTC. The full variable domain, rest sourced from reference TRBV5-1 and TRBJ2-1, is KAGVTQTPRYLIKTRGQQVTLSCSPISGHRSVSWYQQTPGQGLQFLFEYFSETQRNKGNFPGRFSGRQFSNSRSEMNVSTLELGDSALYLCASSLALGYNEQFFGPGTRLTVL.

This clonotype was counted at least ten times. The chain is built from TRBV27 and TRBJ2-3; maybe TRBD2 (6 bases). The CDR3 is made up of 16 amino acids. V lost 4 bases to trimming and J lost 0 bases, with 14 bases between them. Per germline, CDR1 MNHEY and CDR2 SMNVEV (reference sequence). CDR3 nucleotide sequence: TGTGCCAGCAGTTCCCCCACGGGACTGAGCACAGATACGCAGTATTTT. This gives the protein CASSSPTGLSTDTQYF.

A few counts support this clonotype. The J gene is TRBJ1-5, the V gene TRBV11-2, with D unclear. Trimming took 8 bases from V and 5 from J, leaving 13 bases between them. The length of the CDR3 is 13 residues. CDR1 is SGHAT, CDR2 FQNNGV, per germline. Here the CDR3 DNA reads TGTGCCAGCGGCTCCAGAGCGGATCAGCCCCAGCATTTT. This encodes CASGSRADQPQHF.

The genes are TRBV28 and TRBJ1-2; the D is unclear. The germline V gene encodes CDR1 MDHEN and CDR2 SYDVKM. Trimming took off 2 bases at V and 1 base at J, with 8 bases between the two ends. The length of the CDR3 is 14 residues. DNA for the CDR3: TGTGCCAGCAGTTTACTCCCGGGTAACTATGGCTACACCTTC. Its protein product is CASSLLPGNYGYTF.

This clonotype occurred many times. CDR3: CASRGQGVYEQYF. The CDR3 nucleotides read TGTGCCAGCAGGGGTCAGGGGGTATACGAGCAGTACTTC. The chain combines TRBV2 with TRBJ2-7, with 7 bases matching TRBD1. The ends lost 6 bases at V and 4 bases at J; junction bases unmatched: 6. CDR3 length: 13 amino acids. The germline gives CDR1 SNHLY, CDR2 FYNNEI.